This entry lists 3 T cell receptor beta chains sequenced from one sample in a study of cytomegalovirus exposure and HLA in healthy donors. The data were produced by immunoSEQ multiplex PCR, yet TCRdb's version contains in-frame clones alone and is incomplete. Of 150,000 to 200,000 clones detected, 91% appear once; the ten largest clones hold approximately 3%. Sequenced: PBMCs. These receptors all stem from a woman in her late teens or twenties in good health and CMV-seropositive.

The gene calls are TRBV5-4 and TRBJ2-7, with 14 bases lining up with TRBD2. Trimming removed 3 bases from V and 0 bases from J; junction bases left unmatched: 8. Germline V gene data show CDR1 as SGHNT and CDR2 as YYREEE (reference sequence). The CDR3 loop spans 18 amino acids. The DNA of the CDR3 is TGTGCCAGCAGCTACGGGACTAGCGGGGGCCTAAGCTCCTACGAGCAGTACTTC. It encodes CASSYGTSGGLSSYEQYF. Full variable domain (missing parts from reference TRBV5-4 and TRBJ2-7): ETGVTQSPTHLIKTRGQQVTLRCSSQSGHNTVSWYQQALGQGPQFIFQYYREEENGRGNFPPRFSGLQFPNYSSELNVNALELDDSALYLCASSYGTSGGLSSYEQYFGPGTRLTVT.

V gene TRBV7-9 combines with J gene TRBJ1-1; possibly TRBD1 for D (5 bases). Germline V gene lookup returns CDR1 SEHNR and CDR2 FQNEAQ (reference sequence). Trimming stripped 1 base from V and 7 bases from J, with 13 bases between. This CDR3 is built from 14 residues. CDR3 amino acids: CASSLEGWEGEAFF. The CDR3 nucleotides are TGTGCCAGCAGCTTAGAGGGGTGGGAGGGTGAAGCTTTCTTT.

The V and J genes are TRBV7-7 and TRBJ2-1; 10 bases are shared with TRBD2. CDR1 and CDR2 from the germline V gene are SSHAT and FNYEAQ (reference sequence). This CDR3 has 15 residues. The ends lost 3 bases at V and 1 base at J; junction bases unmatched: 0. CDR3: CASSLGLASYNEQFF. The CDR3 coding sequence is TGTGCCAGCAGCTTGGGACTAGCGTCCTACAATGAGCAGTTCTTC. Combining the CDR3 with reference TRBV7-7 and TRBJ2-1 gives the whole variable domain GAGVSQSPRYKVTKRGQDVTLRCDPISSHATLYWYQQALGQGPEFLTYFNYEAQPDKSGLPSDRFSAERPEGSISTLTIQRTEQRDSAMYRCASSLGLASYNEQFFGPGTRLTVL.